The 28 T cell receptor beta chains below all came from one sample that was sequenced in a study of blood T cell repertoires in COVID-19. TCRdb keeps only in-frame clones here, not all; method: immunoSEQ multiplex PCR. The repertoire consists of roughly 30,000 clones, with roughly 85% occurring once and the leading ten covering less than 20%. Sequencing was done on a sample of peripheral blood. The receptors stem from a human donor in a cohort sampled during active COVID-19.

The CDR3 DNA sequence: TGCGCCAGCAGCTTTGGTCTAGCGGGGATCTACAATGAGCAGTTCTTC. Encoded protein: CASSFGLAGIYNEQFF. The rearrangement links TRBV5-1 to TRBJ2-1; 9 bases are a match to TRBD2. Looked up from germline, CDR1 is SGHRS and CDR2 is YFSETQ. V trimming: 2 bases; J trimming: 3 bases; junction bases outside the gene matches: 6. The CDR3 spans 16 residues.

This chain connects TRBV15 to TRBJ2-7; D is uncertain. The V end was cut by 6 bases, the J end by 0 bases, with 9 bases between. CDR1 LNHNV and CDR2 YYDKDF come from the germline V gene (reference sequence). The CDR3 contains 13 residues. In DNA form, the CDR3 reads TGTGCCACCAGGGCCCCGGGCTCCTACGAGCAGTACTTC. As protein: CATRAPGSYEQYF.

This clone came up once. This chain connects TRBV5-5 to TRBJ2-7; 7 positions agree with TRBD1. CDR1 is SGHKS, CDR2 YYEKEE, per germline (reference sequence). The CDR3 has 12 residues. The V and J ends lost 4 bases and 4 bases, in that order; junction bases with no gene match: 2. CDR3 nucleotide sequence: TGTGCCAGCAGCAAGGACAGGTACGAGCAGTACTTC. Protein: CASSKDRYEQYF.

The chain combines TRBV11-2 with TRBJ1-1; possibly TRBD1 for D (5 bases). V lost 1 base and J lost 8, with 20 bases in between. This CDR3 contains 16 residues. CDR1 SGHAT and CDR2 FQNNGV come from the germline V gene. The CDR3 loop is CASSLVGGFKVREAFF. DNA for the CDR3: TGTGCCAGCAGCTTAGTCGGGGGATTCAAAGTTCGGGAAGCTTTCTTT.

V is TRBV2 and J is TRBJ2-3; D call uncertain. This CDR3 is built from 16 residues. Per germline, CDR1 SNHLY and CDR2 FYNNEI. Trimming cost V 5 bases and J 0 bases, with 15 bases left between them. The chain's CDR3 is CASSRRPGDSTDTQYF. Here the CDR3 DNA reads TGTGCCAGCAGTCGTCGCCCAGGTGACAGCACAGATACGCAGTATTTT.

The chain employs TRBV18 and TRBJ2-4; 8 bases are shared with TRBD2. CDR3 length: 16 residues. Germline V gene sequence: CDR1 KGHSH, CDR2 LQKENI. The J segment lost 5 bases and the V segment lost 2 bases, leaving 8 bases of the junction unmatched. The chain's CDR3 is CASSPEGLGLENIQYF. The CDR3 DNA sequence: TGTGCCAGCTCACCAGAGGGACTAGGTCTCGAAAACATTCAGTACTTC.

This CDR3 is CASSRGLAGGQETQYF. The DNA for the CDR3 is TGTGCCAGTAGTAGAGGACTAGCGGGAGGGCAAGAGACCCAGTACTTC. J is TRBJ2-5 and V is TRBV19; TRBD2 agrees at 15 bases. The CDR3 runs 16 residues. Germline V gene data show CDR1 as LNHDA and CDR2 as SQIVND (reference sequence). V shed 4 bases and J 2 bases; nucleotides not matched to a gene: 2.

This chain links TRBV11-3 with TRBJ2-7, with 8 bases identical to TRBD1. This CDR3 has 15 residues. V dropped 2 bases and J dropped 4; count of bases not matched to a gene: 7. CDR1 is SGHNT, CDR2 YENEEA, per germline. In DNA, the CDR3 is TGTGCCAGCAGCTTATTCACGGGACAGGCTTACGAGCAGTACTTC. Its translation: CASSLFTGQAYEQYF. Combining the CDR3 with reference TRBV11-3 and TRBJ2-7 gives the whole variable domain EAGVVQSPRYKIIEKKQPVAFWCNPISGHNTLYWYLQNLGQGPELLIRYENEEAVDDSQLPKDRFSAERLKGVDSTLKIQPAELGDSAVYLCASSLFTGQAYEQYFGPGTRLTVT.

The chain uses TRBV11-2 and TRBJ2-1, with 13 positions matching TRBD2. CDR1 and CDR2 (germline): SGHAT, FQNNGV. V was clipped by 6 bases and J by 4 bases; unmatched bases: 3. This CDR3 is built from 15 residues. CDR3 in DNA: TGTGCCAGCAGTCCGACTAGCGGGAGGTACAATGAGCAGTTCTTC. Amino acids: CASSPTSGRYNEQFF.

CDR3 amino acids: CASSYYAGAGANVLTF. The CDR3 DNA reads as TGTGCCAGCAGTTACTACGCAGGGGCTGGGGCCAACGTCCTGACTTTC. The rearrangement uses TRBV6-5 and TRBJ2-6, with a weak D call TRBD1 (6 bases). The CDR3 extends over 16 amino acids. V was cut by 1 base and J by 2 bases, with 9 bases left in between. CDR1 is MNHEY and CDR2 is SVGAGI in the germline V gene.

V and J are TRBV3-1 (or the pseudogene TRBV3-2) and TRBJ2-5; 9 nucleotides align to TRBD2. CDR1 and CDR2 from the germline V gene are LGHDT and YNNKEL (reference sequence). The trim removed 2 bases at V and 4 bases at J, leaving 8 bases unmatched. This CDR3 is 16 amino acids long. This CDR3 is CASSQSGRLRGETQYF. The CDR3 region has the DNA TGTGCCAGCAGCCAAAGCGGGAGGCTCCGTGGAGAGACCCAGTACTTC.

The J gene is TRBJ2-7, the V gene TRBV7-9; TRBD2 aligns across 10 bases. Trimming took 4 bases from V and 2 from J; bases not matched to a gene: 5. The CDR3 totals 15 residues. Germline assignment: CDR1 SEHNR and CDR2 FQNEAQ (reference sequence). The CDR3 here is CASSSQRGGPYEQYF. CDR3 in DNA: TGTGCCAGCAGCTCCCAGCGGGGGGGACCCTACGAGCAGTACTTC.

On this clone: Different DNA sequences within this sample yield the same CDR3. This sequence joins TRBV6-5 and TRBJ1-1; tentatively, D is TRBD1 (5 bases). This CDR3 has 15 residues. Per the germline V gene, CDR1 is MNHEY and CDR2 is SVGAGI. Trimming shortened V by 3 bases and J by 0 bases, and 11 bases separated the two germline ends. This CDR3 is CASSYSNRMNTEAFF. CDR3 nucleotide sequence: TGTGCCAGCAGTTATTCGAACAGGATGAACACTGAAGCTTTCTTT.

V usage is TRBV19 and J usage is TRBJ2-1; weak D call: TRBD2 (5 bases). With 6 bases removed from V and 11 bases from J, the gap between germline ends came to 20 bases. Germline-derived CDR1 and CDR2 are LNHDA and SQIVND (reference sequence). CDR3 length: 14 amino acids. CDR3 in amino acids: CASSLRHKPGKQFF. DNA for the CDR3: TGTGCCAGTAGCCTAAGACATAAACCCGGGAAGCAGTTCTTC.

The chain uses TRBV19 and TRBJ2-2; TRBD2 agrees at 9 bases. V trimming: 0 bases; J trimming: 4 bases; junction bases outside the gene matches: 12. The CDR3 is made up of 19 amino acids. Germline V gene data show CDR1 as LNHDA and CDR2 as SQIVND (reference sequence). The CDR3 loop is CASSIDREAGGPGTGELFF. CDR3 bases: TGTGCCAGTAGTATAGATCGGGAGGCGGGAGGGCCGGGCACCGGGGAGCTGTTTTTT.

In its sample, this clone was seen once. The gene calls are TRBV10-2 and TRBJ1-1; D might be TRBD1 (6 bases). Germline values: CDR1 WSHSY, CDR2 SAAADI. The CDR3 is 13 residues long. V lost 11 bases, J lost 4 bases, and 17 bases lay in between. The CDR3 spells CAGSPDSLTEAFF. DNA for the CDR3: TGCGCCGGGAGTCCGGACAGCCTCACTGAAGCTTTCTTT.

This clone appeared a single time. This chain links TRBV11-2 with TRBJ2-1; 14 bases agree with TRBD2. The CDR3 spans 15 residues. The trim removed 5 bases at V and 12 bases at J, leaving 9 bases unmatched. Per germline, CDR1 SGHAT and CDR2 FQNNGV. The CDR3 DNA reads as TGTGCCAGCAGCAACACCGGGACTAGCGGGAGTAGGCAGTTCTTC. Translated, it gives CASSNTGTSGSRQFF.

The gene calls are TRBV27 and TRBJ2-3; D unresolved. The CDR3 runs 14 residues. Trimming shortened V by 5 bases and J by 0 bases, and 9 bases separated the two germline ends. Germline V CDR1 and CDR2: MNHEY, SMNVEV (reference sequence). The CDR3 reads CASSVRRSTDTQYF. CDR3 nucleotides: TGTGCCAGCAGTGTCCGTCGTAGCACAGATACGCAGTATTTT.

The rearrangement joins TRBV11-2 to TRBJ2-3, with D tentatively TRBD1 (7 bases). Trimming took 5 bases from V and 6 from J, leaving 12 bases between them. The CDR3 covers 13 residues. From germline, CDR1 is SGHAT and CDR2 FQNNGV. The CDR3 nucleotides read TGTGCCAGCAGCGGGCCAGGGGGGGATACGCAGTATTTT. Its protein is CASSGPGGDTQYF.

CDR3 bases: TGTGCCAGCAGTCCGACAGTAACCGGGGAGCTGTTTTTT. Amino acids: CASSPTVTGELFF. The V and J genes are TRBV14 and TRBJ2-2, with D possibly matching TRBD1 (5 bases). The V gene's germline CDR1 is SGHDN and CDR2 FVKESK. V gave up 6 bases and J gave up 5 bases, with 10 bases separating them. This CDR3 has 13 amino acids.

The chain is built from TRBV2 and TRBJ1-4, with a weak D call TRBD1 (6 bases). Germline V gene sequence: CDR1 SNHLY, CDR2 FYNNEI. The CDR3 length is 12 residues. V was clipped by 6 bases and J by 8 bases, with 10 bases between them. The CDR3 loop is CASRTGPEKLFF. For the CDR3, the DNA is TGTGCCAGCAGGACAGGACCCGAAAAACTGTTTTTT.

V gene TRBV5-6 combines with J gene TRBJ2-7, with TRBD2 matching 7 bases. The germline CDR1 and CDR2 sequences are SGHDT and YYEEEE. The CDR3 length is 13 residues. Unmatched junction bases numbered 2, after V lost 0 bases and J lost 5 bases. In DNA form, the CDR3 reads TGTGCCAGCAGCTTGGCACTAGCGAACGAGCAGTACTTC. Amino acid sequence: CASSLALANEQYF.

In its sample, this clone was seen a few times. The chain couples TRBV4-2 to TRBJ2-1, with 8 positions matching TRBD2. CDR1 and CDR2 from the germline V gene are LGHNA and YNFKEQ. The CDR3 totals 16 residues. J gave up 8 bases and V 3 bases, and 12 bases lay outside the gene matches. CDR3: CASSHGAGLGSDEQFF. The CDR3 DNA is TGTGCCAGCAGCCATGGGGCGGGACTAGGGAGCGATGAGCAGTTCTTC.

The chain's CDR3 is CASSQDWTSNYGYTF. The CDR3 DNA sequence: TGCGCCAGCAGCCAAGACTGGACTTCTAACTATGGCTACACCTTC. The rearrangement uses TRBV4-1 and TRBJ1-2, with D unclear. With 0 bases removed from V and 0 bases from J, the gap between germline ends came to 8 bases. CDR3 length: 15 residues. CDR1 is MGHRA and CDR2 is YSYEKL in the germline V gene.

CDR3 sequence (DNA): TGTGCCAGCAGCTTAATCCCACCGGGACAGATTTCACCCCTCCACTTT. Translating gives CASSLIPPGQISPLHF. The chain uses TRBV7-2 and TRBJ1-6, with 7 bases identical to TRBD1. The germline gives CDR1 SGHTA, CDR2 FQGNSA. J gave up 9 bases and V 2 bases, and 10 bases lay outside the gene matches. This CDR3 has 16 amino acids.

The chain uses TRBV6-5 and TRBJ2-7; D is unclear. V lost 0 bases and J 2 bases, leaving 11 bases between the germline ends. CDR1 and CDR2 (germline): MNHEY, SVGAGI. The CDR3 extends over 15 amino acids. CDR3 DNA: TGTGCCAGCAGTTACTCGGGTGGGCATGCCTACGAGCAGTACTTC. It translates to CASSYSGGHAYEQYF.

This chain connects TRBV3-1 (or the pseudogene TRBV3-2) to TRBJ1-6; D might be TRBD1 (6 bases). V was trimmed by 1 base and J by 8 bases, leaving 9 bases between them. This CDR3 comprises 14 residues. Germline V gene data show CDR1 as LGHDT and CDR2 as YNNKEL (reference sequence). CDR3 in amino acids: CASSQADSYSPLHF. In DNA form, the CDR3 reads TGTGCCAGCAGCCAAGCGGACAGTTATTCACCCCTCCACTTT.

The J gene is TRBJ2-7, the V gene TRBV11-2; a possible D gene is TRBD2 (5 bases). V dropped 3 bases and J dropped 1 base, with 16 bases sitting between them. CDR1 is SGHAT and CDR2 is FQNNGV in the germline V gene. This CDR3 region has 16 residues. As DNA, the CDR3 is TGTGCCAGCAGCTTTAACGACCTCCGGAGGTCCTACGAGCAGTACTTC. It codes for CASSFNDLRRSYEQYF.